The present T cell receptor (beta chain) was sequenced within a study of CD8+ T cells in alopecia areata. On the study more broadly: Tofacitinib administration persisted for 6 to 18 months, succeeded by 6 months off drug.

Of note for this clone: The target antigen is unknown.

The authors sorted CD4+ and CD8+ T cells from PBMCs. Sequencing relied on a cDNA template that was reverse transcribed from extracted RNA. Sequenced by immunoSEQ multiplex PCR; TCRdb stores in-frame clones only, minus some. The sample includes fewer than 200,000 clones, around 50% seen only once; the top ten take 14% to 15%. The V end was cut by 7 bases, the J end by 0 bases, with 10 bases between. Germline CDR1 is SEHNR and CDR2 is FQNEAQ (reference sequence). The CDR3 sequence is 13 residues long. The study's findings and limits: Across lesional scalp, and particularly alopecia totalis/universalis, clonality surpassed that of normal scalp.

Source: CD4+ T cells sorted from blood, taken at week 0. This receptor was identified in a human donor with alopecia areata. The J gene is TRBJ2-7, the V gene TRBV7-9; D is unresolved. In DNA, the CDR3 is TGTGCCAGCAACCTCCCCAGCTCCTACGAGCAGTACTTC. This gives the protein CASNLPSSYEQYF.